The clone carrying this T cell receptor beta chain showed up just a few times. V was cut by 10 bases and J by 3 bases, with 11 bases left in between. In germline, CDR1 is SEHNR, CDR2 FQNEAQ (reference sequence). This CDR3 comprises 12 residues. The record originates from a study of CD8 T cells in ankylosing spondylitis. TCRdb re-called the 5' RACE reads through MiXCR, storing one row per CDR3 protein. This table has roughly 160,000 distinct CDR3 sequences, approximately 10% appearing once. This sequence was found in a female donor with ankylosing spondylitis or in good health (not recorded which). V and J are TRBV7-9 and TRBJ2-3; a possible D gene is TRBD1 (5 bases). The specimen was blood, either unsorted or a sorted T cell fraction (not recorded which). DNA for the CDR3: TGTGCCACCACGACAGAGACAGATACGCAGTATTTT. It yields the protein CATTTETDTQYF.